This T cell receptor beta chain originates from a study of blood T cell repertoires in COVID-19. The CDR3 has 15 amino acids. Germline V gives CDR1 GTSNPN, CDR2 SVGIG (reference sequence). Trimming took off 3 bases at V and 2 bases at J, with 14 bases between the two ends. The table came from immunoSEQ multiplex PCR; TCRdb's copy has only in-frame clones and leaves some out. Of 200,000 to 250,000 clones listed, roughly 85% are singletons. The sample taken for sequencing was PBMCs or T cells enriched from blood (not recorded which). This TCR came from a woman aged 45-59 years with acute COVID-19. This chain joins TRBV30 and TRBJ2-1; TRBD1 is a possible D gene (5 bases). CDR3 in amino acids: CAWSGVRGTYNEQFF. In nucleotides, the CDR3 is TGTGCCTGGAGCGGTGTAAGGGGTACCTACAATGAGCAGTTCTTC.